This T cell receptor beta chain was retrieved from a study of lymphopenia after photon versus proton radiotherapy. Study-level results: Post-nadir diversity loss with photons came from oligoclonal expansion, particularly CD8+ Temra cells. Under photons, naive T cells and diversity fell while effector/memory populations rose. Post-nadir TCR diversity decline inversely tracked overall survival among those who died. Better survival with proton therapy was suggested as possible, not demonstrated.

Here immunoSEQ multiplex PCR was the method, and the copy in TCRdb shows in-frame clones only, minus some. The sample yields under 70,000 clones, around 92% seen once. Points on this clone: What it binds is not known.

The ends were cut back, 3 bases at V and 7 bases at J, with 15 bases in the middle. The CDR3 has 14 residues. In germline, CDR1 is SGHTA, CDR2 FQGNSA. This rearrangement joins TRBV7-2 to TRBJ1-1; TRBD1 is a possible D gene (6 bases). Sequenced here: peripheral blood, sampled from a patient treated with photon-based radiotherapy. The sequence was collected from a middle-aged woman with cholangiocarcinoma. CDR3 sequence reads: CASSFRRGEGEAFF. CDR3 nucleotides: TGTGCCAGCAGCTTCCGAAGGGGGGAAGGTGAAGCTTTCTTT.